These 3 T cell receptor beta chains were all obtained from the same sample, sequenced in a study of vaccination and CD4 T cells after COVID-19. Sequencing of DNA taken from cultured CD4+ T cells relied on the Oncomine TCR Beta short-read assay. TCRdb called the PCR reads again in MiXCR, with one record for every CDR3 protein. The table includes 13,000 or so distinct CDR3 sequences, 74% detected once. The treatment is: roughly 10-day PBMC culture with coronavirus spike peptide pools or control peptides (ViraFEST assay). These TCRs are of unknown antigen specificity. Material: CD4+ T cells from blood, cultured in vitro. The receptors derive from a human donor who had recovered from COVID-19.

The gene calls are TRBV7-3 and TRBJ2-2; 11 nucleotides agree with TRBD2. The CDR3 is 15 residues long. The junction had 1 base not matched to a gene; V was cut back by 2 bases and J by 5 bases. CDR1 is SGHTA, CDR2 FQGTGA, per germline. This CDR3 reads CASSLLAGGTGELFF. The CDR3 DNA follows: TGTGCCAGCAGCTTATTAGCGGGAGGGACCGGGGAGCTGTTTTTT.

This clonotype was seen more than once but under ten times. The chain carries TRBV20-1 and TRBJ1-6; D gene uncertain. CDR1 is DFQATT and CDR2 is SNEGSKA in the germline V gene (reference sequence). The length of the CDR3 is 13 residues. Trimming shortened V by 2 bases and J by 7 bases, and 9 bases separated the two germline ends. DNA of the CDR3: TGCAGTGCTAGACTTGCGGCGAATTCACCCCTCCACTTT. It is translated as CSARLAANSPLHF.

The chain joins TRBV20-1 to TRBJ1-6, with 9 bases fitting TRBD1. Germline V gives CDR1 DFQATT, CDR2 SNEGSKA (reference sequence). The V and J ends lost 6 bases and 8 bases, in that order; junction bases with no gene match: 8. This CDR3 region has 14 residues. CDR3 DNA sequence: TGCAGTGCCAGACCCGGGACAGGGTATTCACCCCTCCACTTT. It translates to CSARPGTGYSPLHF.